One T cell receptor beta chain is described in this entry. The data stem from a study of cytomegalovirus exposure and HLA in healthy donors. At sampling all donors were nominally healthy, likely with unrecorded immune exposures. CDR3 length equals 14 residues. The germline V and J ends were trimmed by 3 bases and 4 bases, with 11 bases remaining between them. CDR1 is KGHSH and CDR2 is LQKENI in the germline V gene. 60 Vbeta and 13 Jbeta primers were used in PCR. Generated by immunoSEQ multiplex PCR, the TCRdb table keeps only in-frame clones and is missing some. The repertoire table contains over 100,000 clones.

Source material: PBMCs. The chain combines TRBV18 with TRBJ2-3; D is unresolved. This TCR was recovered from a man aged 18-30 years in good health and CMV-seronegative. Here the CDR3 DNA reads TGTGCCAGCTCACCTCCGTCCACTTCAGATACGCAGTATTTT. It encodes CASSPPSTSDTQYF. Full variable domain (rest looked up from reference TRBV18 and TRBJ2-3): NAGVMQNPRHLVRRRGQEARLRCSPMKGHSHVYWYRQLPEEGLKFMVYLQKENIIDESGMPKERFSAEFPKEGPSILRIQQVVRGDSAAYFCASSPPSTSDTQYFGPGTRLTVL.